Below, one TCR beta chain is given with its context. The TCR beta repertoire was assessed by survey-level immunoSEQ sequencing. TCRdb's table, derived via immunoSEQ multiplex PCR, lists solely in-frame clones and lacks some. This table has tens of thousands of clones, around 93% appearing once. Trimming took 3 bases from V and 3 from J; bases not matched to a gene: 4. Germline CDR1 LNHDA, CDR2 SQIVND (reference sequence). The CDR3 covers 15 residues. The receptor's source is a man between 35 and 55 years old with rheumatoid arthritis. The chain uses TRBV19 and TRBJ2-1, with 8 bases matching TRBD2. Sequenced: PBMCs. The DNA for the CDR3 is TGTGCCAGTAGTATTGGCCTAGCGGGCTACAATGAGCAGTTCTTC. This encodes CASSIGLAGYNEQFF.